The source of this T cell receptor (beta chain) is a study of T cells expressing NK-cell markers. Study context: Source material for TCR beta repertoires consisted of sorted CD3+CD56+NKG2C+, CD3+CD56+NKG2C- and CD3+CD56-NKG2C+ T cells.

TCRdb reanalyzed the 5' RACE reads, giving one entry per CDR3 protein sequence and no DNA. The table for this sample gives a few hundred thousand distinct CDR3 sequences. The germline gives CDR1 MNHEY, CDR2 SMNVEV (reference sequence). CDR3 length: 15 amino acids. This chain uses TRBV27 with TRBJ1-6; TCRdb picks TRBD1, but there is no DNA to check that call. The TCR was taken from a man in his late teens or twenties in good health. The sequencing sample was made of blood T cells: a sorted CD56 or NKG2C T cell subset, CD4+ or CD8+ T cells, or bulk PBMC T cells (not recorded which). The chain's CDR3 is CASSSGSKVDSPLHF.